This T cell receptor (beta chain) was profiled in a study of T cells expressing NK-cell markers. TCRdb re-called the 5' RACE reads; one entry per CDR3 protein, DNA not given. The sample features roughly 160,000 distinct CDR3 sequences, with approximately 18% in its top ten. Source material: blood T cells: a sorted CD56 or NKG2C T cell subset, CD4+ or CD8+ T cells, or bulk PBMC T cells (not recorded which). The source of this sequence is a woman between 18 and 70 years old in good health.

The CDR3 spells CASSLTTSGDQPQHF. The chain links TRBV27 to TRBJ1-5. Germline CDR1 reads MNHEY; CDR2 reads SMNVEV (reference sequence). There are 15 residues in the CDR3.